A single sample is the source of the 15 T cell receptor beta chains below, sequenced in a study of T-cell memory formation after mild COVID-19. TCRdb passed the 5' RACE reads through MiXCR, listing each CDR3 protein once. The sample contains about 320,000 distinct CDR3 sequences, roughly an eighth of which appear only once. Sequences were obtained from PBMCs or a T cell subset sorted from them (not recorded which). The receptor set was obtained from a man aged 18 to 30 who had mild COVID-19 (a few samples of this study predate the infection). Cell type and time point are not known.

This clonotype was observed at least ten times. The J gene is TRBJ2-5, the V gene TRBV20-1; D might be TRBD1 (6 bases). The CDR3 is 14 residues long. Germline-derived CDR1 and CDR2 are DFQATT and SNEGSKA (reference sequence). V lost 2 bases and J lost 1, with 11 bases in between. CDR3 loop: CSARPGHLQETQYF. The CDR3 region has the DNA TGCAGTGCTAGACCGGGACACCTCCAAGAGACCCAGTACTTC.

A word on this clonotype: Mismatch with germline at one junction end may stem from a read error. The chain's CDR3 is CASSYDRSFNEQFF. The CDR3 DNA is TGTGCCAGCAGTTACGACAGGTCCTTCAATGAGCAGTTCTTC. The chain has TRBV6-5 and TRBJ2-1, with a weak D call TRBD1 (6 bases). The CDR3 has 14 residues. Germline loops: CDR1 MNHEY, CDR2 SVGAGI.

This clonotype showed up just a few times. The chain uses TRBV2 and TRBJ2-1, with 9 bases identical to TRBD1. This CDR3 comprises 13 residues. Germline values: CDR1 SNHLY, CDR2 FYNNEI. After removal of 9 bases from V and 5 bases from J, the junction contained 5 bases not matched to a gene. The CDR3: CASRDREDNEQFF. The CDR3, as DNA: TGTGCCAGTCGGGACAGGGAAGACAATGAGCAGTTCTTC. The full variable domain, completed using reference TRBV2 and TRBJ2-1, is EPEVTQTPSHQVTQMGQEVILRCVPISNHLYFYWYRQILGQKVEFLVSFYNNEISEKSEIFDDQFSVERPDGSNFTLKIRSTKLEDSAMYFCASRDREDNEQFFGPGTRLTVL.

This clonotype has more than one count but fewer than ten. The chain carries TRBV3-1 and TRBJ1-2; no reliable D call. The V end lost 5 bases, the J end lost 6 bases, and 13 bases lay between the germline ends. The CDR3 has 13 residues. The germline V gene encodes CDR1 LGHDT and CDR2 YNNKEL (reference sequence). CDR3 DNA sequence: TGTGCCAGCAGCTTACAGTCCTTCGATGGCTACACCTTC. Protein: CASSLQSFDGYTF.

The rearrangement uses TRBV18 and TRBJ1-2; 7 nucleotides agree with TRBD1. CDR1 and CDR2 (germline): KGHSH, LQKENI. V trimming: 8 bases; J trimming: 7 bases; junction bases outside the gene matches: 7. The length of the CDR3 is 12 residues. CDR3 coding DNA: TGTGCCAGCCGACAGGGAGGTCGTGGCTACACCTTC. Its translation is CASRQGGRGYTF.

J is TRBJ2-1 and V is TRBV20-1, with unresolved D. The CDR3 length is 13 residues. Between the trimmed V and J ends, which lost 0 bases and 3 bases, there was a span of 6 bases. CDR1 and CDR2 (germline): DFQATT, SNEGSKA (reference sequence). Here the CDR3 DNA reads TGCAGTGCTAGAGAGGACCACTACAATGAGCAGTTCTTC. Residues: CSAREDHYNEQFF.

The sample holds many counts of this clonotype. DNA of the CDR3: TGCGCCAGCAGCCCCCGGACAGGGTGGACGGAAGAGCAGTACTTC. This encodes CASSPRTGWTEEQYF. The V and J genes are TRBV5-1 and TRBJ2-7; 8 bases line up with TRBD1. Losses at the gene ends were 4 bases for V and 7 bases for J; bases not matched to a gene: 13. This CDR3 has 15 residues. Germline V gene data show CDR1 as SGHRS and CDR2 as YFSETQ.

The table lists this clonotype with a few counts. J is TRBJ1-5 and V is TRBV5-6; no clear D. There are 15 residues in the CDR3. V lost 1 base to trimming and J lost 1 base, with 9 bases between them. The germline V gene has CDR1 SGHDT and CDR2 YYEEEE. This chain's CDR3 is CASSLLGLSNQPQHF. In DNA, the CDR3 is TGTGCCAGCAGCTTGCTAGGGTTAAGCAATCAGCCCCAGCATTTT.

In its sample, this clonotype was seen a few times. The J gene is TRBJ1-2, the V gene TRBV7-9; no definite D call. Trimming removed 3 bases at V and 3 bases at J, with 11 bases between. The CDR3 loop spans 14 amino acids. Per the germline V gene, CDR1 is SEHNR and CDR2 is FQNEAQ (reference sequence). This chain's CDR3 is CASSFPLAHYGYTF. The CDR3 nucleotides are TGTGCCAGCAGCTTTCCCTTGGCCCACTATGGCTACACCTTC.

The gene calls are TRBV2 and TRBJ1-1, with a possible D match to TRBD1 (5 bases). The germline V gene has CDR1 SNHLY and CDR2 FYNNEI. This CDR3 has 12 residues. The DNA of the CDR3 is TGTGGATCTGGGACGGCCAACACTGAAGCTTTCTTT. As protein: CGSGTANTEAFF.

The chain combines TRBV4-2 with TRBJ1-5, with 10 bases identical to TRBD1. V shed 2 bases, J shed 4 bases, and the junction held 5 bases outside the gene matches. Germline loops: CDR1 LGHNA, CDR2 YNFKEQ. The CDR3 has 16 amino acids. CDR3 loop: CASSQIGGQGNQPQHF. Here the CDR3 DNA reads TGTGCCAGCAGCCAAATTGGGGGACAGGGGAATCAGCCCCAGCATTTT.

V and J are TRBV19 and TRBJ2-5; perhaps TRBD1 as D (6 bases). The length of the CDR3 is 14 residues. The germline V gene encodes CDR1 LNHDA and CDR2 SQIVND (reference sequence). Trimming stripped 4 bases from V and 1 base from J, with 10 bases between. CDR3 in amino acids: CASSSRTAQETQYF. Here the CDR3 DNA reads TGTGCCAGTAGTAGTCGGACAGCCCAAGAGACCCAGTACTTC.

The chain couples TRBV7-6 to TRBJ1-6, with D hard to call. This CDR3 has 14 amino acids. Germline V gene data show CDR1 as SGHVS and CDR2 as FNYEAQ. The V and J ends lost 3 bases and 4 bases respectively, with 7 bases between them. The CDR3, as DNA: TGTGCCAGCAGCTTTGGCAGTTATAATTCACCCCTCCACTTT. This codes for CASSFGSYNSPLHF.

The chain is built from TRBV12-3 or TRBV12-4 and TRBJ2-2, with no clear D. The V end lost 4 bases, the J end lost 5 bases, and 14 bases lay between the germline ends. CDR3 size: 15 residues. CDR3 region: CASSSASTLTGELFF. In DNA, the CDR3 is TGTGCCAGCAGTTCGGCCTCTACTCTTACCGGGGAGCTGTTTTTT.

The gene calls are TRBV4-1 and TRBJ2-5; tentatively, D is TRBD1 (6 bases). The CDR3 has 11 amino acids. Germline CDR1 is MGHRA and CDR2 is YSYEKL. V was clipped by 8 bases and J by 5 bases, with 9 bases between them. CDR3 sequence reads: CASRTGETQYF. The CDR3 nucleotides are TGCGCCAGCCGAACAGGGGAGACCCAGTACTTC.